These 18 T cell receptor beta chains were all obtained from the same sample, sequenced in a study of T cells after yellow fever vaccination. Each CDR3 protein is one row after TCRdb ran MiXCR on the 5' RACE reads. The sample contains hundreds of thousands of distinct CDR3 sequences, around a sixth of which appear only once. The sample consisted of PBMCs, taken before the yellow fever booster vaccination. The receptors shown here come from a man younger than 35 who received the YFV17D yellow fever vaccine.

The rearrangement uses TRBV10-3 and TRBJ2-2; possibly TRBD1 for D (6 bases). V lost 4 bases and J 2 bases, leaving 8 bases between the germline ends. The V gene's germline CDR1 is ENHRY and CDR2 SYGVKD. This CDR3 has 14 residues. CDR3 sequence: CAISGQVNTGELFF. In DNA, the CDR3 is TGTGCCATCAGTGGACAGGTTAACACCGGGGAGCTGTTTTTT.

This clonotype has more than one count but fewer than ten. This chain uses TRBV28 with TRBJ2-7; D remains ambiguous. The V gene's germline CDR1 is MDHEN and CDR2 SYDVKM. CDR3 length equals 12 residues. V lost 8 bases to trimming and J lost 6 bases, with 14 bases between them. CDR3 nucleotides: TGTGCCAGCTCGACTCTCCCCGGCGAGCAGTACGTC. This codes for CASSTLPGEQYV.

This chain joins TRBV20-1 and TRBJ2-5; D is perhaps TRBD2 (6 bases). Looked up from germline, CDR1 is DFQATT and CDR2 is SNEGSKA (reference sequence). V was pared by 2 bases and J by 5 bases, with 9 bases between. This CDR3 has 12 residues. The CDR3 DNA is TGCAGTGCTAGATGGGGAGGTGAGACCCAGTACTTC. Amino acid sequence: CSARWGGETQYF.

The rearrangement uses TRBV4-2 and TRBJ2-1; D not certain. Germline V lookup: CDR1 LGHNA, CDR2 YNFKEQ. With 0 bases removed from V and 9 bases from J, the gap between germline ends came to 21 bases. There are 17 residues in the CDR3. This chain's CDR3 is CASSQDRNFRGLFEQFF. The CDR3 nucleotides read TGTGCCAGCAGCCAAGACCGAAACTTTCGTGGGTTATTTGAGCAGTTCTTC.

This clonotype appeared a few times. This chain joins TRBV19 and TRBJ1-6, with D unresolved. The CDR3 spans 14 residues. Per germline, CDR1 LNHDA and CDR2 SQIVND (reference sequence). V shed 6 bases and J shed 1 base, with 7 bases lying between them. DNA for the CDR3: TGTGCCAGTAGCGAAGGTTCCTATAATTCACCCCTCCACTTT. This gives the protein CASSEGSYNSPLHF. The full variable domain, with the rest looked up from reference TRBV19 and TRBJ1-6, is DGGITQSPKYLFRKEGQNVTLSCEQNLNHDAMYWYRQDPGQGLRLIYYSQIVNDFQKGDIAEGYSVSREKKESFPLTVTSAQKNPTAFYLCASSEGSYNSPLHFGNGTRLTVT.

DNA of the CDR3: TGTGCCAGCAGCCCTGAGACAGGGACGGTCAATCAGCCCCAGCATTTT. This translates into CASSPETGTVNQPQHF. This chain connects TRBV11-2 to TRBJ1-5; 7 bases are a match to TRBD1. CDR3 length: 16 amino acids. V shed 5 bases, J shed 3 bases, and the junction held 10 bases outside the gene matches. The germline gives CDR1 SGHAT, CDR2 FQNNGV.

The CDR3 region is CASSRRELYNEQFF. The CDR3 DNA is TGTGCCAGCAGCCGGAGGGAGTTATACAATGAGCAGTTCTTC. The rearrangement links TRBV5-5 to TRBJ2-1; a weak D match, TRBD2 (6 bases). The V gene's germline CDR1 is SGHKS and CDR2 YYEKEE (reference sequence). CDR3 length: 14 residues. V shed 4 bases and J shed 4 bases, with 12 bases lying between them.

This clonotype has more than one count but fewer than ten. CDR3 residues: CASSWTGGKYNEQFF. CDR3 bases: TGTGCCAGCAGCTGGACAGGGGGCAAGTACAATGAGCAGTTCTTC. The chain joins TRBV7-9 to TRBJ2-1; TRBD1 matches at 11 bases. The germline gives CDR1 SEHNR, CDR2 FQNEAQ (reference sequence). The junction had 3 bases not matched to a gene; V was cut back by 4 bases and J by 4 bases. The CDR3 contains 15 residues.

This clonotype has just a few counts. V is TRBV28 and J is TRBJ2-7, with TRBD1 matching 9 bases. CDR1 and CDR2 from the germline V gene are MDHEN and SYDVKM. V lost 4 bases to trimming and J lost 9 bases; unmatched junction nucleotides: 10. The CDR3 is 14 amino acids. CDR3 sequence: CASSSGQGPIGQYV. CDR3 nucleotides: TGTGCCAGCAGTTCAGGACAGGGGCCCATCGGGCAGTACGTC.

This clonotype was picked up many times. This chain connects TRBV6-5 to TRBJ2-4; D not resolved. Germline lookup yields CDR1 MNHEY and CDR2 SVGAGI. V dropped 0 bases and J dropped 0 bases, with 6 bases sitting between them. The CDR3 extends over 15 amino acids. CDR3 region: CASSYSGRAKNIQYF. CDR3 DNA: TGTGCCAGCAGTTACTCGGGCCGAGCCAAAAACATTCAGTACTTC.

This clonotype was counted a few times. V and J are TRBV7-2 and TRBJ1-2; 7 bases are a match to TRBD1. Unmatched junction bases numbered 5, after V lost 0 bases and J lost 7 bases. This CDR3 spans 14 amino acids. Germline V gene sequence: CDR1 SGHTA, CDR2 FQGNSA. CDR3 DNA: TGTGCCAGCAGCTTAGCGGAGGGGGCTCGTGGCTACACCTTC. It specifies CASSLAEGARGYTF.

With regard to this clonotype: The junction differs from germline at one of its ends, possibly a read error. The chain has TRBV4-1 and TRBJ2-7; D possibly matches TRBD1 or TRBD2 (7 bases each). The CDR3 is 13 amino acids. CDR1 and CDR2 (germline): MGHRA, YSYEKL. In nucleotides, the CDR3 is TGCGCCAGCAGCCAAGAGCCTGGCAGGGGGAGGGCCTTC. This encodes CASSQEPGRGRAF.

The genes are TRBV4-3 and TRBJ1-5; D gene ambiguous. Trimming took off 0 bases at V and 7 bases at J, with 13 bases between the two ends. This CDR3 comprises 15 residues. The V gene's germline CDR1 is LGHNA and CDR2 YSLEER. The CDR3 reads CASSQDLTYWQPQHF. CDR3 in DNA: TGCGCCAGCAGCCAAGATTTGACATACTGGCAGCCCCAGCATTTT.

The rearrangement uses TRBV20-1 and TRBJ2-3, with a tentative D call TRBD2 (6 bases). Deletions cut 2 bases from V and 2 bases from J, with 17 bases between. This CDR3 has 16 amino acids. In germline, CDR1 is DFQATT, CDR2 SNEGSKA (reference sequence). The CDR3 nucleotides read TGCAGTGCTAGACCCATAGCGGAACAGTCCACAGATACGCAGTATTTT. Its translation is CSARPIAEQSTDTQYF.

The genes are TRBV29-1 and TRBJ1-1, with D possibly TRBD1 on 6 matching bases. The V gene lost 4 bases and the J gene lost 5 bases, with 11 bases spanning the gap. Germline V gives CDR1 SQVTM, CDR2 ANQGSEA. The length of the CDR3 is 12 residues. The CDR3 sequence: CSVVGAETEAFF. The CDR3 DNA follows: TGCAGCGTTGTGGGGGCCGAGACTGAAGCTTTCTTT. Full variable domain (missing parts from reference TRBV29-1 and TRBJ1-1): SAVISQKPSRDICQRGTSLTIQCQVDSQVTMMFWYRQQPGQSLTLIATANQGSEATYESGFVIDKFPISRPNLTFSTLTVSNMSPEDSSIYLCSVVGAETEAFFGQGTRLTVV.

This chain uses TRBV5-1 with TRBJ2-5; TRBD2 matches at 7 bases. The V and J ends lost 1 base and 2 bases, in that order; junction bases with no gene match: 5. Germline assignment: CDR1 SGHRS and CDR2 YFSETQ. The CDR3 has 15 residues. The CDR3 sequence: CASSLWRGRQETQYF. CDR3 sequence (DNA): TGCGCCAGCAGCTTGTGGCGGGGGAGACAAGAGACCCAGTACTTC.

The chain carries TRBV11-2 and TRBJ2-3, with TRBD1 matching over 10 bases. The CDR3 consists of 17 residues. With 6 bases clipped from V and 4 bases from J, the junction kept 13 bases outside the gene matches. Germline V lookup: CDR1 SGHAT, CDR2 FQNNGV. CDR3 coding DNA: TGTGCCAGCAGTTCGGACAGGGGGTCTTGGGGGTCAGATACGCAGTATTTT. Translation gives CASSSDRGSWGSDTQYF.

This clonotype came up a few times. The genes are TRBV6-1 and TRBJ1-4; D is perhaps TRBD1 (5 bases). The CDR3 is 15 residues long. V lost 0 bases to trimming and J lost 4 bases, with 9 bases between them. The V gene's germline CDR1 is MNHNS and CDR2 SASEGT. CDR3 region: CASSEAGGLNEKLFF. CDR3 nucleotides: TGTGCCAGCAGTGAAGCGGGGGGACTTAATGAAAAACTGTTTTTT.